A selection of T cell receptor beta chains follows, all from one sample in a study of regulatory T cells in long-lasting Graves disease. One entry per CDR3 protein, called by TCRdb with MiXCR from the multiplex PCR reads. The table lists about 460,000 distinct CDR3 sequences, approximately 14% of them singletons. Another study also made use of these data, one on T cells in Graves' hyperthyroidism and ophthalmopathy.

The specimen comprised peripheral blood mononuclear cells (PBMCs), sampled at new diagnosis, from a patient treated with antithyroid drugs. The source is a woman aged 50 to 60 with Graves disease. CDR3s include the opening cysteine and the closing phenylalanine or tryptophan. D genes are given only for firm matches. The size of a clone is reported for some rows only, either as once, few or many, or as a class for expanded clones.

many	TRBD2	TRBJ2-3	TRBV12-3/TRBV12-4	TGTGCCAGCAGTGGACTAGCGGGCGAGACAGATACGCAGTATTTT	CASSGLAGETDTQYF
many	-	TRBJ2-7	TRBV12-3/TRBV12-4	TGTGCCAGCTTCGCTTCGGACGAGCAGTACTTC	CASFASDEQYF
many	TRBD1	TRBJ2-3	TRBV2	TGTGCCAGCATGCCGACAGGGGCTAGCACAGATACGCAGTATTTT	CASMPTGASTDTQYF
many	TRBD2	TRBJ2-1	TRBV20-1	TGCAGTGCTTCGGGACTAGCGGGAGCAGGCTCCTACAATGAGCAGTTCTTC	CSASGLAGAGSYNEQFF
many	TRBD1	TRBJ2-1	TRBV18	TGTGCCAGCTCAAACAGGGGCAGGGACAATGAGCAGTTCTTC	CASSNRGRDNEQFF
-	-	TRBJ2-3	TRBV9	TGTGCCAGCAGCGTATTAGTTACCACAGATACGCAGTATTTT	CASSVLVTTDTQYF
-	TRBD2	TRBJ2-1	TRBV5-1	TGCGCCAGCAGCTCCCTTCCCGGGACTACCTTCAATGAGCAGTTCTTC	CASSSLPGTTFNEQFF
many	-	TRBJ2-7	TRBV18	TGTGCCAGCTCACCCCACGGGAATGCCTACGAGCAGTACTTC	CASSPHGNAYEQYF
-	-	TRBJ1-3	TRBV11-3	TGTGCCAGCAGCTTAGAGCCGGGAAACACCATATATTTT	CASSLEPGNTIYF
many	-	TRBJ1-2	TRBV12-3/TRBV12-4	TGTGCCAGCAGGGAACAGGATTCGGATGGCTACACCTTC	CASREQDSDGYTF
-	-	TRBJ1-6	TRBV11-2	TGTGCCAGCAGCTTCCGACAGGAGTTTTCACCCCTCCACTTT	CASSFRQEFSPLHF